This TCR beta chain is from a study of shared clonotypes between healthy human individuals. Only one count was recorded for this clone. Its matching antigen is unknown. Germline is not matched at one junction end, which may reflect a read error. Other nucleotide sequences in the sample specify the same CDR3. Study results and limitations: Genetic and exposure-history diversity was limited by the small donor number.

The naive CD8 fraction comprised CD45RO-negative cells positively selected for CCR7 and excluded terminally differentiated effector memory CD45RA+ cells. TCRdb keeps only in-frame clones here, not all; method: immunoSEQ multiplex PCR. Among more than 600,000 clones listed, 90% to 95% were seen once. Sequences were obtained from naive CD8+ T cells sorted from blood. The source of this sequence is a man aged 25-40 years in good health.

CDR3 region: CASSLAGGYNEQFF. CDR3 nucleotides: TGTGCCAGCAGCCTAGCGGGAGGGTACAATGAGCAGTTCTTC. The chain recombines TRBV7-8 with TRBJ2-1; 12 bases map to TRBD2. Germline-derived CDR1 and CDR2 are SGHVS and FQNEAQ. The CDR3 length is 14 residues. The full variable domain, in which reference TRBV7-8 and TRBJ2-1 provide the parts outside the CDR3, is GAGVSQSPRYKVAKRGQDVALRCDPISGHVSLFWYQQALGQGPEFLTYFQNEAQLDKSGLPSDRFFAERPEGSVSTLKIQRTQQEDSAVYLCASSLAGGYNEQFFGPGTRLTVL.